Listed below are T cell receptor beta chains from one sample, sequenced in a study of prognosis after radiotherapy for stage I lung cancer. TCRdb reprocessed the multiplex PCR reads with MiXCR, giving one entry per CDR3 protein. The repertoire consists of 50,000 to 75,000 distinct CDR3 sequences, with 26% occurring once and the leading ten covering more than 6.5%. Material: PBMCs, obtained before or after stereotactic body radiation therapy (not recorded which). The receptors shown here come from a donor aged 50 or older with non-small cell lung cancer. Both conserved end residues are part of each CDR3. A D gene is named only where the DNA matches it firmly. The size field is filled for only some rows; it gives once, few, many or a size class.

clone_size: many; d_call: NA; j_call: TRBJ1-5; v_call: TRBV12-3/TRBV12-4; cdr3_nt: TGTGCCAGCAGTCAAGAGGGATTTCAGCCCCAGCATTTT; cdr3_aa: CASSQEGFQPQHF
clone_size: NA; d_call: NA; j_call: TRBJ2-7; v_call: TRBV6-1; cdr3_nt: TGTGCCAGCATATACTTAGGGTCCGAGCAGTACTTC; cdr3_aa: CASIYLGSEQYF
clone_size: many; d_call: NA; j_call: TRBJ2-2; v_call: TRBV7-8; cdr3_nt: TGTGCCAGCAGCTTAGTGGGGGACACCGGGGAGCTGTTTTTT; cdr3_aa: CASSLVGDTGELFF
clone_size: NA; d_call: NA; j_call: TRBJ1-6; v_call: TRBV6-1; cdr3_nt: TGTGCCAGCAGTCACCCCGATGGCAATTCATCCCTCCACTTT; cdr3_aa: CASSHPDGNSSLHF
clone_size: many; d_call: NA; j_call: TRBJ1-6; v_call: TRBV20-1; cdr3_nt: TGCAGTGCGGCCGATGACTATAATTCACCCCTCCACTTT; cdr3_aa: CSAADDYNSPLHF
clone_size: many; d_call: NA; j_call: TRBJ1-1; v_call: TRBV20-1; cdr3_nt: TGCAGTGCTAGAGATGCGACAGGCTTGAGGGCTTTCTTT; cdr3_aa: CSARDATGLRAFF
clone_size: many; d_call: NA; j_call: TRBJ2-7; v_call: TRBV20-1; cdr3_nt: TGCAGTGCTACTTCATCAGGACGGCCCTCCTACGAGCAGTACTTC; cdr3_aa: CSATSSGRPSYEQYF
clone_size: NA; d_call: NA; j_call: TRBJ2-7; v_call: TRBV20-1; cdr3_nt: TGCAGTGCTCCCACCCCCCTCTCCTACGAGCAGTACTTC; cdr3_aa: CSAPTPLSYEQYF
clone_size: many; d_call: TRBD1; j_call: TRBJ1-5; v_call: TRBV7-2; cdr3_nt: TGTGCCAGCAGCCCCGGGACAGGGTTGGGCAATCAGCCCCAGCATTTT; cdr3_aa: CASSPGTGLGNQPQHF
clone_size: NA; d_call: NA; j_call: TRBJ1-2; v_call: TRBV19; cdr3_nt: TGTGCCAGTACCACTGGCTTGTATGGCTACACATTC; cdr3_aa: CASTTGLYGYTF
clone_size: few; d_call: NA; j_call: TRBJ2-2; v_call: TRBV5-1; cdr3_nt: TGTGCCAGCAGCTTGGGGACTGCAGGGAACACCGGGGAGCTGTTTTTT; cdr3_aa: CASSLGTAGNTGELFF
clone_size: NA; d_call: NA; j_call: TRBJ2-3; v_call: TRBV2; cdr3_nt: TGTGCCAGCGCTTCGAGCACAGATACGCAGTATTTT; cdr3_aa: CASASSTDTQYF
clone_size: many; d_call: TRBD1; j_call: TRBJ2-1; v_call: TRBV29-1; cdr3_nt: TGCAGCATTGGACAGGGTGGGAATGAGCAGTTCTTC; cdr3_aa: CSIGQGGNEQFF
clone_size: many; d_call: TRBD1; j_call: TRBJ2-1; v_call: TRBV19; cdr3_nt: TGTGCCAGTCGACCGGAGACAGGGGTTTACAATGAGCAGTTCTTC; cdr3_aa: CASRPETGVYNEQFF
clone_size: many; d_call: NA; j_call: TRBJ2-4; v_call: TRBV5-4; cdr3_nt: TGTGCCAGCAGCTCCTACCTCAGGGAAGCCAAAAACATTCAGTACTTC; cdr3_aa: CASSSYLREAKNIQYF
clone_size: NA; d_call: NA; j_call: TRBJ1-2; v_call: TRBV25-1; cdr3_nt: TGTGCCAGCAGTGTACTGATCTATGGCTACACCTTC; cdr3_aa: CASSVLIYGYTF
clone_size: many; d_call: NA; j_call: TRBJ2-2; v_call: TRBV7-3; cdr3_nt: TGTGCCAGCAGCTTAGGTCCCCGAAGGGCTAACACCGGGGAGCTGTTTTTT; cdr3_aa: CASSLGPRRANTGELFF
clone_size: many; d_call: NA; j_call: TRBJ1-6; v_call: TRBV19; cdr3_nt: TGTGCCAGTAGCAAGACTAGAGGAGATTCACCCCTCCACTTT; cdr3_aa: CASSKTRGDSPLHF
clone_size: NA; d_call: NA; j_call: TRBJ1-1; v_call: TRBV6-1; cdr3_nt: TGTGCCAGCAGTGAGCATCCGGTGAACACCGAAGCTTTCTTT; cdr3_aa: CASSEHPVNTEAFF
clone_size: many; d_call: TRBD1; j_call: TRBJ1-6; v_call: TRBV20-1; cdr3_nt: TGCAGTGCTAGGGGCTCCGGGACAGGGGATTCACCCCTCCACTTT; cdr3_aa: CSARGSGTGDSPLHF
clone_size: many; d_call: TRBD1; j_call: TRBJ1-2; v_call: TRBV6-1; cdr3_nt: TGTGCCAGCAGGCAGACAGGGAACTATGGCTACACCTTC; cdr3_aa: CASRQTGNYGYTF
clone_size: many; d_call: NA; j_call: TRBJ1-1; v_call: TRBV10-3; cdr3_nt: TGTGCCATCAGGTCCCCCCTGGGGGACACTGAAGCTTTCTTT; cdr3_aa: CAIRSPLGDTEAFF
clone_size: many; d_call: NA; j_call: TRBJ1-1; v_call: TRBV20-1; cdr3_nt: TGCAGTGAGGAGGAGTCTACCGGTGAAGCTTTCTTT; cdr3_aa: CSEEESTGEAFF
clone_size: many; d_call: NA; j_call: TRBJ1-1; v_call: TRBV29-1; cdr3_nt: TGCAGCGTCGCCCCGAGCGGCAGGGTGAACACTGAAGCTTTCTTT; cdr3_aa: CSVAPSGRVNTEAFF
clone_size: many; d_call: NA; j_call: TRBJ1-3; v_call: TRBV3-1; cdr3_nt: TGTGCCAGCAGCCAATACACAGGGTTAGTAACTGGAAACACCATATATTTT; cdr3_aa: CASSQYTGLVTGNTIYF
clone_size: many; d_call: NA; j_call: TRBJ2-5; v_call: TRBV15; cdr3_nt: TGTGCCACCAGCAGAGCCCAGGTGGGGGGCTCAGAGACCCAGTACTTC; cdr3_aa: CATSRAQVGGSETQYF
clone_size: many; d_call: NA; j_call: TRBJ1-4; v_call: TRBV11-2; cdr3_nt: TGTGCCAGCAGCGTCGAGATCAGTAATGAAAAACTGTTTTTT; cdr3_aa: CASSVEISNEKLFF
clone_size: many; d_call: NA; j_call: TRBJ1-6; v_call: TRBV30; cdr3_nt: TGTGCCTGGAGTGTACTGTCCACGAGACTCCACTTT; cdr3_aa: CAWSVLSTRLHF
clone_size: many; d_call: NA; j_call: TRBJ1-2; v_call: TRBV4-3; cdr3_nt: TGCGCCAGCAGCCAAGTTCCCAAGAGGGACTATGGCTACACCTTC; cdr3_aa: CASSQVPKRDYGYTF
clone_size: NA; d_call: NA; j_call: TRBJ2-3; v_call: TRBV4-1; cdr3_nt: TGCGCCTTCAGCCAAGTCTCCGGCACCACAGATACGCAGTATTTT; cdr3_aa: CAFSQVSGTTDTQYF
clone_size: many; d_call: TRBD2; j_call: TRBJ2-5; v_call: TRBV20-1; cdr3_nt: TGCAGTGCTAGTAGTGCGGGGGGGCATGAGACCCAGTACTTC; cdr3_aa: CSASSAGGHETQYF
clone_size: many; d_call: NA; j_call: TRBJ2-7; v_call: TRBV20-1; cdr3_nt: TGCAGTGCTAGAATGGGAAAGTTGGTCCTCTACGAGCAGTACTTC; cdr3_aa: CSARMGKLVLYEQYF
clone_size: many; d_call: NA; j_call: TRBJ1-1; v_call: TRBV3-1; cdr3_nt: TGTGCCAGCAGCCAAGAAACAGCCACTGAAGCTTTCTTT; cdr3_aa: CASSQETATEAFF
clone_size: many; d_call: NA; j_call: TRBJ1-2; v_call: TRBV5-1; cdr3_nt: TGCGCCAGCAGCTTGGCTGGGGATGGCTACACCTTC; cdr3_aa: CASSLAGDGYTF
clone_size: NA; d_call: TRBD2; j_call: TRBJ2-1; v_call: TRBV6-2/TRBV6-3; cdr3_nt: TGTGCCAGCAGTTTACTAGCGGGGTACGGTGAGCAGTTCTTC; cdr3_aa: CASSLLAGYGEQFF
clone_size: many; d_call: NA; j_call: TRBJ2-5; v_call: TRBV6-1; cdr3_nt: TGTGCCAGCAGTGTGGGACGGCTCCAAGAGACCCAGTACTTC; cdr3_aa: CASSVGRLQETQYF
clone_size: many; d_call: TRBD1; j_call: TRBJ2-7; v_call: TRBV28; cdr3_nt: TGTGCCAGCAGTTTGGGCACAGGGGGCACGATACGCGAGCAGTACTTC; cdr3_aa: CASSLGTGGTIREQYF
clone_size: many; d_call: TRBD2; j_call: TRBJ2-5; v_call: TRBV20-1; cdr3_nt: TGCAGTGCTTCGGAAGCGGGGCTCCAAGAGACCCAGTACTTC; cdr3_aa: CSASEAGLQETQYF
clone_size: many; d_call: NA; j_call: TRBJ2-7; v_call: TRBV28; cdr3_nt: TGTGCCATCACAGGGAAAGGTCGGGACGAGCAGTACTTC; cdr3_aa: CAITGKGRDEQYF
clone_size: many; d_call: NA; j_call: TRBJ2-7; v_call: TRBV5-1; cdr3_nt: TGCGCCAGCAGCTCCTTACAGGGACAATCCTACGAGCAGTACTTC; cdr3_aa: CASSSLQGQSYEQYF
clone_size: many; d_call: NA; j_call: TRBJ2-2; v_call: TRBV11-2; cdr3_nt: TGTGCCAGCAGCCAGGGGGGGAACGCGAACACCGGGGAGCTGTTTTTT; cdr3_aa: CASSQGGNANTGELFF
clone_size: many; d_call: TRBD2; j_call: TRBJ2-1; v_call: TRBV9; cdr3_nt: TGTGCCAGCCGGGGGGGCCTTGATTCGGAGCAGTTCTTC; cdr3_aa: CASRGGLDSEQFF
clone_size: many; d_call: TRBD1; j_call: TRBJ1-2; v_call: TRBV19; cdr3_nt: TGTGCCAGTAGTAGGGGACAGGGGAACTATGGCTACACCTTC; cdr3_aa: CASSRGQGNYGYTF
clone_size: NA; d_call: NA; j_call: TRBJ1-4; v_call: TRBV20-1; cdr3_nt: TGCAGTGCTAGTTACTCCCGGGGGAAAAAACTGTTTTTT; cdr3_aa: CSASYSRGKKLFF
clone_size: many; d_call: NA; j_call: TRBJ1-3; v_call: TRBV6-5; cdr3_nt: TGTGCCAGCAGGGACAGTCCGACCGGGAACACCATATATTTT; cdr3_aa: CASRDSPTGNTIYF
clone_size: many; d_call: NA; j_call: TRBJ1-2; v_call: TRBV30; cdr3_nt: TGTGCCTGGAGTACAGGGTTGGGTGGCTACACCTTC; cdr3_aa: CAWSTGLGGYTF
clone_size: few; d_call: NA; j_call: TRBJ1-1; v_call: TRBV29-1; cdr3_nt: TGCAGCGTTGCGGACGGGGCCTTTAACACTGAAGCTTTCTTT; cdr3_aa: CSVADGAFNTEAFF
clone_size: NA; d_call: NA; j_call: TRBJ2-1; v_call: TRBV9; cdr3_nt: TGTGCCAGCAGCGTAGGCTGGACTGGGCAGTTCTTC; cdr3_aa: CASSVGWTGQFF
clone_size: many; d_call: TRBD1; j_call: TRBJ1-4; v_call: TRBV28; cdr3_nt: TGTGCCAGCAGTCAAAGCAGGGGGGGAAATGAAAAACTGTTTTTT; cdr3_aa: CASSQSRGGNEKLFF
clone_size: many; d_call: TRBD2; j_call: TRBJ2-7; v_call: TRBV6-5; cdr3_nt: TGTGCCAGCAGTTACGTCGGACTAGGAAATTCCGAGCAGTACTTC; cdr3_aa: CASSYVGLGNSEQYF
clone_size: many; d_call: TRBD1; j_call: TRBJ2-5; v_call: TRBV6-2/TRBV6-3; cdr3_nt: TGTGCCAGCAGGGCGAGGACAGGGGGCGTAGAGACCCAGTACTTC; cdr3_aa: CASRARTGGVETQYF
clone_size: many; d_call: NA; j_call: TRBJ2-3; v_call: TRBV30; cdr3_nt: TGTGCCTGGAACCTTAACAGTGCGATGCAGTATTTT; cdr3_aa: CAWNLNSAMQYF
clone_size: many; d_call: NA; j_call: TRBJ1-1; v_call: TRBV5-1; cdr3_nt: TGCGCCAGCAGCCATGCGGGACGTGGGGCCGGAACTGAAGCTTTCTTT; cdr3_aa: CASSHAGRGAGTEAFF
clone_size: many; d_call: TRBD2; j_call: TRBJ2-1; v_call: TRBV20-1; cdr3_nt: TGCAGAGCGAGGAGTAGCGGGGGGAGCTCCTACAATGAGCAGTTCTTC; cdr3_aa: CRARSSGGSSYNEQFF
clone_size: many; d_call: NA; j_call: TRBJ2-7; v_call: TRBV28; cdr3_nt: TGTGCCAGTAGGGACCGGACCTACGAGCAGTACTTC; cdr3_aa: CASRDRTYEQYF